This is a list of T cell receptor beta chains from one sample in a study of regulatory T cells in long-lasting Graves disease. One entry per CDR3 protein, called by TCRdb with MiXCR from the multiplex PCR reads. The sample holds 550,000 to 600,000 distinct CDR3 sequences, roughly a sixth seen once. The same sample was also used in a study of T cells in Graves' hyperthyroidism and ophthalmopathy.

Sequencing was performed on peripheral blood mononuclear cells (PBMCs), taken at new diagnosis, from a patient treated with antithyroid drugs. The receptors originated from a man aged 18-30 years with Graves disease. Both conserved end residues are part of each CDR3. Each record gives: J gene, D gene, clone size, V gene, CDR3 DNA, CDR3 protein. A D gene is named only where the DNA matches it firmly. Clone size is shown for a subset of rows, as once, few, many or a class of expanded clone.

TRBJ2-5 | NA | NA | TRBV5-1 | TGCGCCAGCAGCGAGTCTCTAGCGAGAAAAGAGACCCAGTACTTC | CASSESLARKETQYF
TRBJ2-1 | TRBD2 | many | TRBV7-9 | TGTGCCAGCAGTCCTCTAGCGGGAGGGCGGTATTCATCCTACAATGAGCAGTTCTTC | CASSPLAGGRYSSYNEQFF
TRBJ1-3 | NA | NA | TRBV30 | TGTGCCTGGAGGGGCAGCCCCTACTCTGGAAACACCATATATTTT | CAWRGSPYSGNTIYF
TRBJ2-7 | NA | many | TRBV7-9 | TGTGCCAGCAGCCCTCGGACACCAACTTCCTACGAGCAGTACTTC | CASSPRTPTSYEQYF
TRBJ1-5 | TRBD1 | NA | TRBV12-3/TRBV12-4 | TGTGCCAGCAGTTTTTCTGGACAGGGGGCCAATCAGCCCCAGCATTTT | CASSFSGQGANQPQHF
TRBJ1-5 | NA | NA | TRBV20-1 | TGCAGTGCTAAAGATGGCCATCAGCCCCAGCATTTT | CSAKDGHQPQHF
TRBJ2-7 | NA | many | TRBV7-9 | TGTGCCAGCAGCTCCAGCTTCTCCTACGAGCAGTACTTC | CASSSSFSYEQYF
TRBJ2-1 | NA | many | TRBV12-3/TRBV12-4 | TGTGCCAGCAGCTCTCCACGCGGCGGCGGTCGCGGCAATGAGCAGTTCTTC | CASSSPRGGGRGNEQFF
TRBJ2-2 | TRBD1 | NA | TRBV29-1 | TGCAGCGTTCGGGAAGGGACAGGGGTCACCGGGGAGCTGTTTTTT | CSVREGTGVTGELFF
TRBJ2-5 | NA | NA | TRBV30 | TGTGCCTGGACCCCTGGGGGCGAGACCCAGTACTTC | CAWTPGGETQYF
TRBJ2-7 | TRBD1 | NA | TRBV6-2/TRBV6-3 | TGTGCCAGCAGTTACGGGGGACAGGGCGGCTCCTACGAGCAGTACTTC | CASSYGGQGGSYEQYF
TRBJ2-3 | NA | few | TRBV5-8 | TGTGCCAGCAGCTTGCCGAGAACAGATACGCAGTATTTT | CASSLPRTDTQYF
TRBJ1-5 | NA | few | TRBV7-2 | TGTGCCAGCAGCTTTTCCCTCAATCAGCCCCAGCATTTT | CASSFSLNQPQHF
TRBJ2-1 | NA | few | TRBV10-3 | TGTGCCATCTCCATGGCGAAAACCGGGGACAATGAGCAGTTCTTC | CAISMAKTGDNEQFF
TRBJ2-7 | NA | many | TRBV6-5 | TGTGCCAGCAGTTACTCTAGGGGTGGGTACGAGCAGTACTTC | CASSYSRGGYEQYF
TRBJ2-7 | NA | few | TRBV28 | TGTGCCAGCAGCCTACTAGCCTACGAGCAGTACTTC | CASSLLAYEQYF
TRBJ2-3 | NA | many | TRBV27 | TGTGCCAGCAGTGACATGGGACACCAGACAGATACGCAGTATTTT | CASSDMGHQTDTQYF
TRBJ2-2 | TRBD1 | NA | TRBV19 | TGTGCCAGTAGGATAACAGGGGACACCGGGGAGCTGTTTTTT | CASRITGDTGELFF
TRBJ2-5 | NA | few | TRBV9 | TGTGCCAGCAGCGTCTCTCTAGGAGGACTACAAGAGACCCAGTACTTC | CASSVSLGGLQETQYF
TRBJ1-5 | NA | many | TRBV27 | TGTGCCAGCAGCAGGGTAGGACAGCCCCAGCATTTT | CASSRVGQPQHF
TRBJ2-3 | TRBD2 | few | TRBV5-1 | TGCGCCAGCAGCTTGGGGGGACTAGCGGGAGGACGAGATACGCAGTATTTT | CASSLGGLAGGRDTQYF
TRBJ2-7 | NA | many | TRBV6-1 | TGTGCCAGCAGTGAAGCGGGCGGGCCATTCGAGTACTTC | CASSEAGGPFEYF
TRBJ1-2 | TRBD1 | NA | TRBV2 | TGTGCCAGCAGTGGACAGGGGGCTGGCTACACCTTC | CASSGQGAGYTF
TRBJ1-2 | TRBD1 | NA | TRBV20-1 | TGCAGTGCTATAGGACAGGTCTATGGCTACACCTTC | CSAIGQVYGYTF
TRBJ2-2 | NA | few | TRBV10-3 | TGTGCCATCAGTGAGTCTGTGGGAACGGCCGGGGAGCTGTTTTTT | CAISESVGTAGELFF
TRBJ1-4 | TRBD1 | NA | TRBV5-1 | TGCGCCAGCAGCTTGGGGATTCGTCGGGACAGCGGCGAAAAACTGTTTTTT | CASSLGIRRDSGEKLFF
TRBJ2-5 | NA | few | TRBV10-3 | TGTGCCATCAGTGCCCGGGGAAGAAGGGAGACCCAGTACTTC | CAISARGRRETQYF
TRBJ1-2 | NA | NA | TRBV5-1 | TGCGCCAGCAGCTTGGACCCGGGGGCGAGAGCTAACTATGGCTACACCTTC | CASSLDPGARANYGYTF
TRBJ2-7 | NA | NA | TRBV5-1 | TGCGCCAGCAGCTTGGGGCTCATGACCTGGGAGCAGTACTTC | CASSLGLMTWEQYF
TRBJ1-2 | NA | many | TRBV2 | TGTGCCAGCACCCTCGGGGATGGCTACACCTTC | CASTLGDGYTF
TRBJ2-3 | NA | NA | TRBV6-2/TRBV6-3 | TGTGCCAGCAGTTCCGCGGGATCAGGCGCAGATACGCAGTATTTT | CASSSAGSGADTQYF
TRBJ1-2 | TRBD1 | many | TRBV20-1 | TGCAGTGCTAGAGAATGGGCAGGGGGGGACTATGGCTACACCTTC | CSAREWAGGDYGYTF
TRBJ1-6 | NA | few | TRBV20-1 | TGCAGTGCTAGAAAAGGGTCCGGGATTAATTCACCCCTCCACTTT | CSARKGSGINSPLHF
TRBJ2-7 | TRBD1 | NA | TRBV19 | TGTGCCAGTAGTTGGGCGACAGGGGACTACGAGCAGTACTTC | CASSWATGDYEQYF
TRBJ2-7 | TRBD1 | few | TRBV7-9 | TGTGCCAGCAGCTTGGGGGACAGGGGGCGATACGAGCAGTACTTC | CASSLGDRGRYEQYF
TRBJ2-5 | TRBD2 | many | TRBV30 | TGTGCCTGGAGTCGGGGGGCGGGAGGGTACCAAGAGACCCAGTACTTC | CAWSRGAGGYQETQYF
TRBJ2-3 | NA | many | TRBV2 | TGTGCCAGCAGTGAGTTGTCGAGTGCGCAGTATTTT | CASSELSSAQYF
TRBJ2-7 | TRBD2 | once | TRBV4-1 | TGCGCCAGCAGCTCGCCCCCCCGACTAGCGGGGTCCTACGAGCAGTACTTC | CASSSPPRLAGSYEQYF
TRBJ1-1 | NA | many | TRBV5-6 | TGTGCCAGCACTCTAAGGCAGGCGGGGGAGTATGGCACTGAAGCTTTCTTT | CASTLRQAGEYGTEAFF
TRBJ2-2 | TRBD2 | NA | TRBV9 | TGTGCCAGCAGCGTAGGCGGGGGGCGAGGCGGGGAGCTGTTTTTT | CASSVGGGRGGELFF
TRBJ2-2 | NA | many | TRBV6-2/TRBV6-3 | TGTGCCAGCAGTGAATCGCCAGGGACTTGGGCCGGGGAGCTGTTTTTT | CASSESPGTWAGELFF
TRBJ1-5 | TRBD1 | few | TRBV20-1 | TGCAGTGCGGAGACAGGGGCGCAGCCCCAGCATTTT | CSAETGAQPQHF
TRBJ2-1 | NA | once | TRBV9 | TGTGCCAGCAGCGTTTCGATAAATGAGCAGTTCTTC | CASSVSINEQFF
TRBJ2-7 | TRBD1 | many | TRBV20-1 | TGCAGTGCTAGTCGCACTCCGGGACAGGGAGACGAGCAGTACTTC | CSASRTPGQGDEQYF
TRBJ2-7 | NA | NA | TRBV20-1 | TGCAGTGCTTTAGCGGATGAGGCACAGGAGCAGTACTTC | CSALADEAQEQYF
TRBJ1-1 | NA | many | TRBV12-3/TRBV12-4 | TGTGCCAGCAGTTTTCCTGGAGGAGGCACTGAAGCTTTCTTT | CASSFPGGGTEAFF
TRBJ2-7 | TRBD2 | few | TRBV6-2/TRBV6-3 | TGTGCCAGCAGTCCCGGGACTAGCGGGACCGTCTACGAGCAGTACTTC | CASSPGTSGTVYEQYF
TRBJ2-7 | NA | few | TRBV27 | TGTGCCAGCAGCCTAATCGGGGTAAGGGGGTACGAGCAGTACTTC | CASSLIGVRGYEQYF
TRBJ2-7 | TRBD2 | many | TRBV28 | TGTGCCAGCAGTCCCGCCGGACTAGCGGGCAGCTACGAGCAGTACTTC | CASSPAGLAGSYEQYF
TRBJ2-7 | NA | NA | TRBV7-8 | TGTGCCAGCAGTCTCGGGTACGTCGACGAGCAGTACTTC | CASSLGYVDEQYF